These T cell receptor beta chains were read from a single sample in a study of CD8 T cells in ankylosing spondylitis. TCRdb analysed the 5' RACE reads with MiXCR anew, one entry per CDR3 protein. The data contain over 450,000 distinct CDR3 sequences, approximately 12% of them singletons. Sequenced: blood, either unsorted or a sorted T cell fraction (not recorded which). The receptor source for this set is a male donor with ankylosing spondylitis. CDR3s include the opening cysteine and the closing phenylalanine or tryptophan. The D gene is left open where the match is weak. Only part of the rows carry a size: once, few, many, or a class if the clone is expanded.

V: TRBV5-1
J: TRBJ2-2
D: TRBD1
size: few
CDR3: CASSFRDRADTGELFF
DNA: TGCGCCAGCAGCTTCCGGGACAGGGCGGACACCGGGGAGCTGTTTTTT

V: TRBV25-1
J: TRBJ2-1
D: .
size: few
CDR3: CASSEGRGTYNEQFF
DNA: TGTGCCAGCAGTGAAGGCAGAGGAACCTACAATGAGCAGTTCTTC

V: TRBV6-5
J: TRBJ2-3
D: .
size: .
CDR3: CASSLTQGADTQYF
DNA: TGTGCCAGCAGTTTAACACAGGGCGCAGATACGCAGTATTTT

V: TRBV5-1
J: TRBJ1-1
D: TRBD1
size: .
CDR3: CASKLQGVSTEAFF
DNA: TGCGCCAGCAAGCTACAGGGGGTGAGCACTGAAGCTTTCTTT

V: TRBV20-1
J: TRBJ2-7
D: TRBD2
size: once
CDR3: CSAGIDGRGSSYEQYF
DNA: TGCAGTGCTGGGATAGACGGGAGGGGTAGCTCCTACGAGCAGTACTTC

V: TRBV5-1
J: TRBJ2-3
D: TRBD2
size: few
CDR3: CASSARTSGISTDTQYF
DNA: TGCGCCAGCAGCGCCCGGACTAGCGGGATTAGCACAGATACGCAGTATTTT

V: TRBV19
J: TRBJ2-2
D: .
size: few
CDR3: CASSSIAMVTGELFF
DNA: TGTGCCAGTAGTTCAATAGCAATGGTCACCGGGGAGCTGTTTTTT

V: TRBV5-4
J: TRBJ1-2
D: TRBD1
size: .
CDR3: CASSPGQGGNYGYTF
DNA: TGTGCCAGCAGCCCGGGACAGGGTGGAAACTATGGCTACACCTTC

V: TRBV12-5
J: TRBJ1-1
D: .
size: .
CDR3: CASGLVGHPDTEAFF
DNA: TGTGCTAGTGGTTTGGTCGGACACCCGGACACTGAAGCTTTCTTT

V: TRBV5-1
J: TRBJ2-2
D: TRBD1
size: .
CDR3: CASSRQGLGTGELFF
DNA: TGCGCCAGCAGCCGACAGGGGCTGGGGACCGGGGAGCTGTTTTTT

V: TRBV20-1
J: TRBJ2-7
D: TRBD2
size: few
CDR3: CSAPEASGSYEQYF
DNA: TGCAGTGCTCCGGAGGCTAGCGGGAGCTACGAGCAGTACTTC

V: TRBV2
J: TRBJ2-7
D: TRBD1
size: few
CDR3: CASSEAGQSLPYEQYF
DNA: TGTGCCAGCAGTGAAGCGGGACAGTCCCTTCCCTACGAGCAGTACTTC

V: TRBV7-8
J: TRBJ2-1
D: TRBD2
size: .
CDR3: CASSLVLAGDASEQFF
DNA: TGTGCCAGCAGCTTAGTCCTAGCGGGAGACGCGTCGGAGCAGTTCTTC

V: TRBV13
J: TRBJ2-1
D: .
size: many
CDR3: CASSLGPSSYNEQFF
DNA: TGTGCCAGCAGCTTAGGACCGAGCTCCTACAATGAGCAGTTCTTC

V: TRBV5-1
J: TRBJ2-1
D: TRBD1
size: many
CDR3: CASSLEARGTDEQFF
DNA: TGCGCCAGCAGCTTGGAGGCCAGGGGGACGGATGAGCAGTTCTTC

V: TRBV7-2
J: TRBJ1-1
D: .
size: .
CDR3: CASRYMNTEAFF
DNA: TGTGCCAGCAGGTATATGAACACTGAAGCTTTCTTT

V: TRBV7-2
J: TRBJ2-1
D: TRBD2
size: .
CDR3: CASSPTSGRDEQFF
DNA: TGTGCCAGCAGCCCGACTAGCGGGAGGGATGAGCAGTTCTTC

V: TRBV3-1
J: TRBJ2-1
D: .
size: few
CDR3: CASSLQGGGRSYNEQFF
DNA: TGTGCCAGCAGCCTCCAGGGGGGCGGGAGGTCCTACAATGAGCAGTTCTTC

V: TRBV7-2
J: TRBJ1-1
D: .
size: few
CDR3: CASSLVGSGEAFF
DNA: TGTGCCAGCAGCTTAGTAGGCTCCGGGGAAGCTTTCTTT

V: TRBV4-2
J: TRBJ2-1
D: TRBD2
size: few
CDR3: CASSRGLAGGLGEQFF
DNA: TGTGCCAGCAGCCGAGGACTAGCGGGAGGGCTCGGTGAGCAGTTCTTC

V: TRBV27
J: TRBJ2-5
D: .
size: .
CDR3: CASREYETQYF
DNA: TGTGCCAGCAGGGAATACGAGACCCAGTACTTC

V: TRBV5-1
J: TRBJ2-7
D: .
size: few
CDR3: CASSLDPGPRGEQYF
DNA: TGCGCCAGCAGCTTGGATCCAGGGCCGCGAGGGGAGCAGTACTTC

V: TRBV20-1
J: TRBJ1-1
D: .
size: .
CDR3: CSAFKTGVNTEAFF
DNA: TGCAGTGCTTTCAAGACAGGCGTGAACACTGAAGCTTTCTTT

V: TRBV2
J: TRBJ1-1
D: .
size: .
CDR3: CASSRGTDRIEAFF
DNA: TGTGCCAGCAGCCGGGGGACGGATAGGATTGAAGCTTTCTTT